The TCR beta chain under discussion was sequenced for a study of breast tumors, draining lymph nodes, adjacent tissues. This clonotype was counted ten times or more. Using its own MiXCR run on the multiplex PCR reads, TCRdb lists one record per CDR3 protein. The table shows around 290,000 distinct CDR3 sequences, with 30% to 35% occurring only once. The lymph nodes were axillary draining lymph nodes from breast cancer patients. The clonotype comes from a female donor with breast cancer. Some clones in this sample may be carry-over from other donors' samples. The sequencing sample was made of axillary lymph node tissue.

DNA for the CDR3: TGTGCCAGCAAACTCGGACTAGCGGGAGGAAATGGGGCCAACGTCCTGACTTTC. This translates into CASKLGLAGGNGANVLTF. The gene calls are TRBV12-3 or TRBV12-4 and TRBJ2-6, with TRBD2 identical over 14 bases. CDR3 length: 18 amino acids. V lost 7 bases and J lost 3; bases outside the gene matches: 8.